This is a list of T cell receptor beta chains from one sample in a study of T cells after yellow fever vaccination. TCRdb processed the 5' RACE reads anew with MiXCR; each CDR3 protein has one entry. The data contain fewer than 650,000 distinct CDR3 sequences, less than 25% of them singletons. The sample consisted of PBMCs, taken approximately 22 days after the first yellow fever vaccination. These receptor sequences come from a man between 18 and 29 years old who received the YFV17D yellow fever vaccine. CDR3s include the opening cysteine and the closing phenylalanine or tryptophan. Each record gives: V gene, D gene, J gene, CDR3 protein. D genes are given only for firm matches.

TRBV6-2/TRBV6-3	TRBD1	TRBJ2-7	CASSGQGDAYEQYF
TRBV4-1	-	TRBJ1-4	CASSQDPVENEKLFF
TRBV4-3	-	TRBJ2-2	CASSQDRVRPGLFF
TRBV7-2	-	TRBJ1-1	CASSFTGQQEAFF
TRBV6-2/TRBV6-3	-	TRBJ1-2	CASNVGSNYGYTF
TRBV4-1	-	TRBJ1-6	CASSPRALNSPLHF
TRBV5-1	-	TRBJ2-2	CASKPGAGAGELFF
TRBV29-1	-	TRBJ1-2	CSVGGTVNYGYTF
TRBV3-1	-	TRBJ2-5	CASSRSDQETQYF
TRBV20-1	-	TRBJ2-1	CSRSGHNEQFF
TRBV7-4	-	TRBJ2-3	CASSFRGNGTDTQYF
TRBV20-1	TRBD2	TRBJ2-1	CSAGGRVRDNEQFF
TRBV15	-	TRBJ2-3	CATSRATDTQYF
TRBV7-9	-	TRBJ2-5	CASASRAATQETQYF
TRBV14	-	TRBJ2-5	CASSQLGLYQETQYF
TRBV7-2	TRBD1	TRBJ2-2	CASSLKGAGYGELFF
TRBV3-1	-	TRBJ1-6	CASSQAPFLSPLHF
TRBV29-1	-	TRBJ2-2	CSVETTGELFF
TRBV7-2	-	TRBJ1-1	CASSLSSRGTEAFF
TRBV20-1	-	TRBJ1-1	CSARRSNTEAFF
TRBV5-1	-	TRBJ1-2	CVSSLEGNGYTF
TRBV20-1	-	TRBJ1-5	CSVAGRRNNQPQHF
TRBV7-2	-	TRBJ1-3	CASSVGLGNTIYF
TRBV11-3	-	TRBJ2-2	CASSLGRPGPNTGELFF
TRBV3-1	-	TRBJ1-1	CASTPTTGNTEAFF
TRBV7-2	-	TRBJ2-1	CASSLPRRPGDEQFF
TRBV10-3	-	TRBJ1-1	CAISAGQEAFF
TRBV7-2	-	TRBJ1-1	CASSTEGVNTEAFF
TRBV7-9	-	TRBJ1-2	CASSLARGSYTF
TRBV28	-	TRBJ1-2	CASSFHQFPYGYTF
TRBV7-6	-	TRBJ1-1	CASSLAGKNPNTEAFF
TRBV7-6	TRBD1	TRBJ2-2	CASGGTGYTGELFF
TRBV29-1	-	TRBJ2-3	CSVGEDTQYF
TRBV7-2	TRBD2	TRBJ2-3	CASSLDASGGTDTQYF
TRBV9	-	TRBJ2-5	CASSVSPRKETQYF
TRBV4-1	-	TRBJ2-2	CASSQTELYTGELFF
TRBV5-1	-	TRBJ1-6	CASSPGVNSPLHF
TRBV4-3	-	TRBJ2-3	CASSQAPRRTDTQYF
TRBV20-1	TRBD1	TRBJ2-3	CSAEQGATDTQYF
TRBV3-1	-	TRBJ2-5	CASSQDHSGSGTQYF
TRBV4-1	-	TRBJ1-1	CASSQDWGVWASTEAFF
TRBV4-2	-	TRBJ2-5	CASSQDRKETQYF
TRBV10-3	-	TRBJ2-2	CAIRGRWSTGELFF
TRBV19	TRBD1	TRBJ2-6	CASRYTGTGGSGANVLTF
TRBV20-1	-	TRBJ1-5	CSASVPGTNQPQHF
TRBV12-3/TRBV12-4	-	TRBJ1-1	CASSPAPGRNTEAFF
TRBV20-1	-	TRBJ1-2	CSARLKYGYTF
TRBV7-9	-	TRBJ1-2	CASSLAQANYGYTF
TRBV5-1	-	TRBJ2-3	CASSLNGIWGPQYF
TRBV20-1	-	TRBJ2-7	CSASRVSGHYEQYF
TRBV7-9	-	TRBJ2-7	CASSRGGTLSTYEQYF
TRBV27	-	TRBJ2-2	CASSLSGQNTGELFF
TRBV9	-	TRBJ2-3	CASSDDSTDTQYF
TRBV12-3/TRBV12-4	TRBD1	TRBJ2-2	CASRPGTAGWTGELFF
TRBV12-3/TRBV12-4	-	TRBJ1-2	CASSFDSGYGYTF
TRBV27	-	TRBJ2-3	CASSVGIDTQYF